The clone carrying this T cell receptor beta chain was observed a single time. Per germline, CDR1 LNHDA and CDR2 SQIVND (reference sequence). The V and J ends lost 1 base and 0 bases respectively, with 10 bases between them. CDR3 length: 15 residues. The sample comes from a study of technical replicates of blood from a handful of donors. Some clones are missing from TCRdb's copy, which holds only in-frame ones; the method was immunoSEQ multiplex PCR. This sample yields 60,000 to 85,000 clones, of which approximately 93% are seen a single time; 0.3% to 0.5% belongs to the top ten. The clonotype was recovered from a human donor in good health. The rearrangement links TRBV19 to TRBJ2-7; D is undetermined. The sample taken for sequencing was T cells isolated from PBMCs. The CDR3 DNA reads TGTGCCAGTAGTATAGGCCTAAAGAGCTCCTACGAGCAGTACTTC. Translating it yields CASSIGLKSSYEQYF.